One and the same sample provided the 20 T cell receptor beta chains below, sequenced in a study of CD8 T cells in ankylosing spondylitis. TCRdb redid the calling of the 5' RACE reads with MiXCR, one entry per CDR3 protein. This table holds 250,000 to 400,000 distinct CDR3 sequences, 11% found once. The sequenced sample consisted of blood, either unsorted or a sorted T cell fraction (not recorded which). These receptor sequences come from a female donor with ankylosing spondylitis or in good health (not recorded which).

Many counts were recorded for this clonotype. The rearrangement joins TRBV20-1 to TRBJ1-1, with TRBD1 as a possible D gene (5 bases). The germline gives CDR1 DFQATT, CDR2 SNEGSKA (reference sequence). The CDR3 runs to 14 residues. Trimming cost V 5 bases and J 4 bases, with 17 bases left between them. CDR3 region: CSAAMGGRGTEAFF. The CDR3, as DNA: TGCAGTGCTGCAATGGGGGGACGAGGCACTGAAGCTTTCTTT.

There are many counts of this clonotype. The rearrangement links TRBV7-9 to TRBJ2-1, with 8 bases fitting TRBD2. From germline, CDR1 is SEHNR and CDR2 FQNEAQ (reference sequence). V gave up 2 bases and J gave up 4 bases; unmatched junction bases: 7. This CDR3 is built from 16 residues. The CDR3 is CASSLYQRGQYNEQFF. The CDR3 coding sequence is TGTGCCAGCAGCTTATATCAGCGGGGGCAATACAATGAGCAGTTCTTC. Looking up the rest from reference TRBV7-9 and TRBJ2-1 gives the full variable domain: DTGVSQNPRHKITKRGQNVTFRCDPISEHNRLYWYRQTLGQGPEFLTYFQNEAQLEKSRLLSDRFSAERPKGSFSTLEIQRTEQGDSAMYLCASSLYQRGQYNEQFFGPGTRLTVL.

This clonotype was detected many times. The rearrangement links TRBV6-2 or TRBV6-3 to TRBJ2-7; the D is unclear. Trimming cost V 2 bases and J 0 bases, with 8 bases left between them. Germline V gives CDR1 MNHEY, CDR2 SVGEGT. The CDR3 length is 14 residues. DNA for the CDR3: TGTGCCAGCAGTTACCGTAACCGCTCCTACGAGCAGTACTTC. Its protein product is CASSYRNRSYEQYF.

This clonotype was detected many times. CDR3 in amino acids: CAIRTDRQGGNGETQYF. As DNA, the CDR3 is TGTGCCATCAGGACAGATCGACAGGGAGGCAACGGAGAGACCCAGTACTTC. The V and J genes are TRBV10-3 and TRBJ2-5; D is perhaps TRBD1 (7 bases). Germline CDR1 and CDR2: ENHRY and SYGVKD. The germline V and J ends were trimmed by 6 bases and 4 bases, with 24 bases remaining between them. The CDR3 has 17 amino acids.

This clonotype was seen a few times. The chain recombines TRBV24-1 with TRBJ2-5; D is ambiguous. The CDR3 has 18 amino acids. Germline V CDR1 and CDR2: KGHDR, SFDVKD. V lost 4 bases to trimming and J lost 1 base, with 21 bases between them. The CDR3 region has the DNA TGTGCCACCAGTGACCCCTCACCGGACGTGGGTATCCAAGAGACCCAGTACTTC. Protein: CATSDPSPDVGIQETQYF.

This clonotype was detected many times. The V and J genes are TRBV5-1 and TRBJ2-3; 7 bases map to TRBD1. Losses at the gene ends were 6 bases for V and 0 bases for J; bases not matched to a gene: 7. Germline V CDR1 and CDR2: SGHRS, YFSETQ. This CDR3 region has 15 residues. The CDR3 spells CASTPWDRSTDTQYF. CDR3 in DNA: TGCGCCAGCACCCCGTGGGACAGAAGCACAGATACGCAGTATTTT. Drawing the rest from reference TRBV5-1 and TRBJ2-3, the complete variable domain is KAGVTQTPRYLIKTRGQQVTLSCSPISGHRSVSWYQQTPGQGLQFLFEYFSETQRNKGNFPGRFSGRQFSNSRSEMNVSTLELGDSALYLCASTPWDRSTDTQYFGPGTRLTVL.

This rearrangement joins TRBV7-9 to TRBJ2-3; 11 nucleotides line up with TRBD2. V dropped 3 bases and J dropped 10; count of bases not matched to a gene: 3. The CDR3 is made up of 13 amino acids. Germline CDR1 is SEHNR and CDR2 is FQNEAQ (reference sequence). The CDR3 DNA is TGTGCCAGCAGCTTGACTAGCGGGAATGCGCAGTATTTT. Amino acid sequence: CASSLTSGNAQYF.

The chain joins TRBV7-9 to TRBJ1-4; D gene ambiguous. V lost 1 base and J lost 8, with 11 bases in between. There are 14 residues in the CDR3. The V gene's germline CDR1 is SEHNR and CDR2 FQNEAQ (reference sequence). The DNA for the CDR3 is TGTGCCAGCAGCTTAGGTGCGGGCGGCGAAAAACTGTTTTTT. Translation: CASSLGAGGEKLFF. Full variable domain (rest looked up from reference TRBV7-9 and TRBJ1-4): DTGVSQNPRHKITKRGQNVTFRCDPISEHNRLYWYRQTLGQGPEFLTYFQNEAQLEKSRLLSDRFSAERPKGSFSTLEIQRTEQGDSAMYLCASSLGAGGEKLFFGSGTQLSVL.

There are many counts of this clonotype. J is TRBJ2-2 and V is TRBV20-1; possible D gene TRBD1, 6 bases. The CDR3 runs 12 residues. From germline, CDR1 is DFQATT and CDR2 SNEGSKA (reference sequence). The CDR3 sequence: CTPYRATGELFF. In DNA, the CDR3 is TGCACCCCTTACAGGGCCACCGGGGAGCTGTTTTTT.

This clonotype was detected ten times or more. This chain joins TRBV20-1 and TRBJ2-7, with 7 bases aligning to TRBD1. The junction had 10 bases not matched to a gene; V was cut back by 7 bases and J by 1 base. Germline CDR1 and CDR2: DFQATT and SNEGSKA (reference sequence). The CDR3 consists of 14 residues. The CDR3 DNA sequence: TGCAGTGTCAACTCCGGGACAGTGTCCTACGAGCAGTACTTC. Its protein product is CSVNSGTVSYEQYF.

The chain uses TRBV20-1 and TRBJ1-6, with D hard to call. V was shortened by 0 bases and J by 9 bases, with 9 bases between the two germline ends. This CDR3 comprises 13 residues. The germline V gene encodes CDR1 DFQATT and CDR2 SNEGSKA (reference sequence). In DNA form, the CDR3 reads TGCAGTGCTAGAGATAATTTCGGTTCACCCCTCCACTTT. It translates to CSARDNFGSPLHF.

The table lists this clonotype with many counts. The chain couples TRBV20-1 to TRBJ2-7; D might be TRBD2 (5 bases). V was cut by 7 bases and J by 4 bases, with 11 bases left in between. The CDR3 contains 11 residues. Per the germline V gene, CDR1 is DFQATT and CDR2 is SNEGSKA (reference sequence). The CDR3 sequence: CSGGGPYEQYF. CDR3 nucleotide sequence: TGCAGTGGAGGCGGGCCGTACGAGCAGTACTTC.

The chain links TRBV19 to TRBJ2-1; TRBD2 might be the D (6 bases). Germline CDR1 and CDR2: LNHDA and SQIVND (reference sequence). V was trimmed by 5 bases and J by 1 base, leaving 18 bases between them. The CDR3 extends over 17 amino acids. CDR3 in DNA: TGTGCCAGTAGTGAAGATGGGTACGGGAGTTCCTACAATGAGCAGTTCTTC. Its protein is CASSEDGYGSSYNEQFF.

The chain employs TRBV15 and TRBJ2-1; D assignment may be TRBD1 or TRBD2 (5 bases each). Germline CDR1 LNHNV, CDR2 YYDKDF (reference sequence). The CDR3 spans 15 residues. Trimming cost V 1 base and J 2 bases, with 9 bases left between them. This chain's CDR3 is CATSRVRDPYNEQFF. CDR3 sequence (DNA): TGTGCCACCAGCAGAGTTCGGGACCCCTACAATGAGCAGTTCTTC. The entire variable domain, with the rest obtained from reference TRBV15 and TRBJ2-1, is as follows: DAMVIQNPRYQVTQFGKPVTLSCSQTLNHNVMYWYQQKSSQAPKLLFHYYDKDFNNEADTPDNFQSRRPNTSFCFLDIRSPGLGDTAMYLCATSRVRDPYNEQFFGPGTRLTVL.

This chain links TRBV20-1 with TRBJ1-5, with 10 bases aligning to TRBD1. Looked up from germline, CDR1 is DFQATT and CDR2 is SNEGSKA (reference sequence). This CDR3 has 14 residues. V shed 6 bases, J shed 6 bases, and the junction held 8 bases outside the gene matches. CDR3 sequence (DNA): TGCAGTGCCTCAAGGACAGGGGGTTTTCAGCCCCAGCATTTT. It yields the protein CSASRTGGFQPQHF.

This clonotype was counted many times. The rearrangement uses TRBV5-1 and TRBJ2-3; D is possibly TRBD1 or TRBD2 (5 bases each). V lost 4 bases, J lost 7 bases, and 13 bases lay in between. The CDR3 extends over 13 amino acids. Per germline, CDR1 SGHRS and CDR2 YFSETQ. CDR3 sequence reads: CASSRDLLHTQYF. The CDR3 coding sequence is TGCGCCAGCAGCAGGGACCTGCTCCATACGCAGTATTTT.

V is TRBV7-9 and J is TRBJ2-7; the D is unclear. This CDR3 region has 13 residues. Germline V gene sequence: CDR1 SEHNR, CDR2 FQNEAQ (reference sequence). Trimming cost V 6 bases and J 4 bases, with 13 bases left between them. In DNA, the CDR3 is TGTGCCAGCAGTGCCGAGGTACCTTACGAGCAGTACTTC. It encodes CASSAEVPYEQYF.

There are a few counts of this clonotype. The V call is TRBV7-3, the J call TRBJ1-3, with D unresolved. Germline V lookup: CDR1 SGHTA, CDR2 FQGTGA. The germline V and J ends were trimmed by 2 bases and 0 bases, with 8 bases remaining between them. The CDR3 runs to 15 residues. CDR3 amino acids: CASSLGPNSGNTIYF. DNA for the CDR3: TGTGCCAGCAGCTTAGGCCCTAACTCTGGAAACACCATATATTTT. Full variable domain (remainder filled in from reference TRBV7-3 and TRBJ1-3): GAGVSQTPSNKVTEKGKYVELRCDPISGHTALYWYRQSLGQGPEFLIYFQGTGAADDSGLPNDRFFAVRPEGSVSTLKIQRTERGDSAVYLCASSLGPNSGNTIYFGEGSWLTVV.

V usage is TRBV18 and J usage is TRBJ2-2; either TRBD1 or TRBD2 may supply D (5 bases each). The CDR3 is made up of 14 amino acids. Trimming removed 4 bases at V and 5 bases at J, with 11 bases between. Germline V CDR1 and CDR2: KGHSH, LQKENI. The CDR3: CASSQAEGTGELFF. CDR3 bases: TGTGCCAGCTCACAAGCTGAGGGGACCGGGGAGCTGTTTTTT.

This clonotype has at least ten counts. The chain recombines TRBV5-1 with TRBJ2-5; no clear D. CDR3 length: 13 residues. Trimming stripped 4 bases from V and 5 bases from J, with 12 bases between. Germline V CDR1 and CDR2: SGHRS, YFSETQ. CDR3 in DNA: TGCGCCAGCAGCGATCTGAGGATGGAGACCCAGTACTTC. Protein: CASSDLRMETQYF. Supplemented by reference TRBV5-1 and TRBJ2-5, the full variable domain reads KAGVTQTPRYLIKTRGQQVTLSCSPISGHRSVSWYQQTPGQGLQFLFEYFSETQRNKGNFPGRFSGRQFSNSRSEMNVSTLELGDSALYLCASSDLRMETQYFGPGTRLLVL.